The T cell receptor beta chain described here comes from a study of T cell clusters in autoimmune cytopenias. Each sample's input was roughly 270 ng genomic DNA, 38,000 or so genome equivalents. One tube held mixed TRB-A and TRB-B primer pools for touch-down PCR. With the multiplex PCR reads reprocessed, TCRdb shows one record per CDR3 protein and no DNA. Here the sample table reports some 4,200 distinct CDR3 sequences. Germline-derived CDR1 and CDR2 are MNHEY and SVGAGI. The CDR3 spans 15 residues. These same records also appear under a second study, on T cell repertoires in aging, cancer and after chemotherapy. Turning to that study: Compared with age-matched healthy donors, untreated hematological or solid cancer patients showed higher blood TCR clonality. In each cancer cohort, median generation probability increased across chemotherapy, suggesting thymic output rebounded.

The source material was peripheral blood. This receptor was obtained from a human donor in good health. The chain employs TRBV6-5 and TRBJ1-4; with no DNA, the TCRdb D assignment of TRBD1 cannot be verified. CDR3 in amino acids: CASSDTGTGVEKLFF.